This entry features one T cell receptor (beta chain) sequence. The repertoire was sequenced with immunoSEQ multiplex PCR; TCRdb's copy has only in-frame clones and lacks some. The table records a few hundred thousand clones, 85% of them present only once. The entry originates in a study of blood T cell repertoires in COVID-19. Study information: Samples taken during acute and convalescent COVID-19 were collected in the United States, Italy and Spain.

After removal of 2 bases from V and 9 bases from J, the junction contained 4 bases not matched to a gene. There are 14 residues in the CDR3. CDR1 is MDHEN and CDR2 is SYDVKM in the germline V gene. Specimen: peripheral blood. This chain joins TRBV28 and TRBJ2-1; 10 nucleotides line up with TRBD2. This TCR derives from a woman aged 18-35 years with acute or convalescent COVID-19. This CDR3 reads CASSLASGSGEQFF. The CDR3 coding sequence is TGTGCCAGCAGTTTAGCTAGCGGGAGTGGTGAGCAGTTCTTC. The whole variable domain, filled in from reference TRBV28 and TRBJ2-1, reads DVKVTQSSRYLVKRTGEKVFLECVQDMDHENMFWYRQDPGLGLRLIYFSYDVKMKEKGDIPEGYSVSREKKERFSLILESASTNQTSMYLCASSLASGSGEQFFGPGTRLTVL.